This TCR beta chain came from a study of blood T cell repertoires in COVID-19. Germline V gives CDR1 SGDLS, CDR2 YYNGEE. The CDR3 consists of 18 residues. Trimming took 4 bases from V and 3 from J; bases not matched to a gene: 15. In the original processing: The assay estimated nucleated cells by amplifying reference gene primers. Sequencing used immunoSEQ multiplex PCR; TCRdb keeps in-frame clones, though not all of them. Clone size and the V and J calls come from that table; the DNA yielded D and trimming. The data hold 200,000 to 250,000 clones, with over 75% observed a single time. Everyone who took part was roughly 18 to 90 years old, and they came from about 23 US areas. It was within 2 weeks before study entry that exposed participants met a COVID-19 case.

Sequencing was done on a sample of PBMCs or T cells enriched from blood (not recorded which). This TCR was sampled from a woman in her 30s who had been exposed to COVID-19. The V and J genes are TRBV9 and TRBJ2-1, with 8 bases that match TRBD2. DNA of the CDR3: TGTGCCAGCAGCCCCCAGAGGTCCGCGGGAGGTTACTACAATGAGCAGTTCTTC. Its translation is CASSPQRSAGGYYNEQFF.